This T cell receptor beta chain comes out of a study of molecular identifiers for immune sequencing clone quantification. In this sample, this clonotype turned up a few times. MiXCR, applied by TCRdb to the PCR reads, yields one record per CDR3 protein. This table holds some 97,000 distinct CDR3 sequences, roughly a third found once. V dropped 8 bases and J dropped 4 bases, with 11 bases sitting between them. This CDR3 comprises 12 residues. CDR1 and CDR2 (germline): LGHNA, YSLEER. The gene calls are TRBV4-3 and TRBJ1-1; no reliable D call. What was sequenced was naive CD8+ T cells from blood, with Jurkat cell RNA spiked in. Subset reported: FACS-sorted CD8+CD4-CCR7+CD45RA+ naive T cells. This clonotype was sampled from a human donor in good health. Some libraries in this study had Jurkat cell RNA spiked in. This chain's CDR3 is CASGFWGTEAFF. For the CDR3, the DNA is TGCGCCAGCGGTTTCTGGGGCACTGAAGCTTTCTTT.